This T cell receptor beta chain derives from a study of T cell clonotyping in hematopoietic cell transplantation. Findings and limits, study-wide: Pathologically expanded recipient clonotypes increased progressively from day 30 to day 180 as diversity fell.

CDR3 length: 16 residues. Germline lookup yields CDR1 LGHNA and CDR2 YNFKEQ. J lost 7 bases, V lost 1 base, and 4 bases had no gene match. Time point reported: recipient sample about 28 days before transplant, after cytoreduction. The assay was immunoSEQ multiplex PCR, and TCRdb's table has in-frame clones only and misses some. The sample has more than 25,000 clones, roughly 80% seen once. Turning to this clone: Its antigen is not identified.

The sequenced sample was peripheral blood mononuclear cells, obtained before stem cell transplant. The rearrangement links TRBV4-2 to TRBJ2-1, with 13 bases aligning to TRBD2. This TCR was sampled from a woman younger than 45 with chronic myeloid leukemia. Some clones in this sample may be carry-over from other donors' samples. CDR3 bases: TGTGCCAGCAGCCAAGCCGGGACTAGCGGGGCGAATGAGCAGTTCTTC. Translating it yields CASSQAGTSGANEQFF.